This TCR beta chain originates from a study of graft-versus-host responses after intestinal transplantation. Overall study context: Recipients got multivisceral, liver-intestinal, or isolated intestinal transplants.

Measured with immunoSEQ multiplex PCR; TCRdb has only the in-frame clones, and not every one. In the table there are approximately 93,000 clones, 85% to 95% of which are singletons. The CDR3 runs 11 residues. CDR1 and CDR2 (germline): SGHRS, YFSETQ. The germline V and J ends were trimmed by 4 bases and 6 bases, with 8 bases remaining between them. On this clone itself: The antigen is unknown.

The source was unstimulated CD8+ T cells sorted from spleen or lymph node cells, collected before transplant. The TCR sequence derives from a human donor who was the organ donor for an intestinal transplant. The chain links TRBV5-1 to TRBJ2-7, with D possibly TRBD2 on 5 matching bases. The CDR3 region is CASSAGVEQYF. CDR3 DNA sequence: TGCGCCAGCAGCGCCGGGGTCGAGCAGTACTTC.